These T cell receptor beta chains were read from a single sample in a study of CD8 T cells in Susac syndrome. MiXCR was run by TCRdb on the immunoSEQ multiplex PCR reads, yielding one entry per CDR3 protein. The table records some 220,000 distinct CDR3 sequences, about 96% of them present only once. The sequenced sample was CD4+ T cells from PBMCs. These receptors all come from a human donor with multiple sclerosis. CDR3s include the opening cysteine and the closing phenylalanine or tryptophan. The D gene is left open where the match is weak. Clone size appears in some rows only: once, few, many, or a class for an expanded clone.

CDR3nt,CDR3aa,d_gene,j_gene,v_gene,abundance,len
TGCAGCTCGGGAGGGCCAGGACTCACAGATACGCAGTATTTT,CSSGGPGLTDTQYF,TRBD2,TRBJ2-3,TRBV29-1,NA,14
TGCAGTGCTAGACTAGCGGGAGAATCATTTCAGTACTTC,CSARLAGESFQYF,TRBD2,TRBJ2-4,TRBV20-1,NA,13
TGCGCCAGCAGCCTACGAGGGGACTCTGGCTACACCTTC,CASSLRGDSGYTF,NA,TRBJ1-2,TRBV4-1,NA,13
TGTGCCAGCAGCCCAGAACGGACAGGGCTCCACGAGCAGTACTTC,CASSPERTGLHEQYF,TRBD1,TRBJ2-7,TRBV14,once,15
TGTGCCAGCAGAACAGGAGGTATGAACACTGAAGCTTTCTTT,CASRTGGMNTEAFF,NA,TRBJ1-1,TRBV3-1,NA,14
TGTGCCTGGGGAAATGAGCAGTTCTTC,CAWGNEQFF,NA,TRBJ2-1,TRBV30,NA,9
TGTGCCAGCAGGGACTCGGGACTTACCTTTCGGACTGAAGCTTTCTTT,CASRDSGLTFRTEAFF,NA,TRBJ1-1,TRBV12-3/TRBV12-4,NA,16
TGTGCCAGCAGCCCCCGACCGGGGAGGAATGAGCAGTTCTTC,CASSPRPGRNEQFF,NA,TRBJ2-1,TRBV6-6,NA,14
TGCAGTGCCGTACTACCTAGCGGGAACACCGGGGAGCTGTTTTTT,CSAVLPSGNTGELFF,TRBD2,TRBJ2-2,TRBV20-1,NA,15
TGCAGCGCGAAGGCTGCCGGGACAGCCTACGAGCAGTACTTC,CSAKAAGTAYEQYF,TRBD1,TRBJ2-7,TRBV29-1,NA,14
TGTGCCAGTTCCGGGACAGGGCCCTCCTACGAGCAGTACTTC,CASSGTGPSYEQYF,TRBD1,TRBJ2-7,TRBV11-2,NA,14
TGCAGCGTTGATCGGATAGCGGGAGGGCCGGGCACCGGGGAGCTGTTTTTT,CSVDRIAGGPGTGELFF,TRBD2,TRBJ2-2,TRBV29-1,NA,17
TGTGCCAGCAGTCCCCTTGCGGAACCCTACAATGAGCAGTTCTTC,CASSPLAEPYNEQFF,NA,TRBJ2-1,TRBV27,NA,15
TGCAGCGCCCAGACTACAAACACTGAAGCTTTCTTT,CSAQTTNTEAFF,NA,TRBJ1-1,TRBV29-1,NA,12
TGTGCCAGCAATACAGGGGGCTGGCCAGATACGCAGTATTTT,CASNTGGWPDTQYF,TRBD1,TRBJ2-3,TRBV25-1,NA,14
TGTGCCAGCAGCCGGACAGGAGCTTCGCGGGGCTACACCTTC,CASSRTGASRGYTF,TRBD1,TRBJ1-2,TRBV7-9,NA,14
TGTGCCAGCAGCTCCCCTGGAGAGACCCAGTACTTC,CASSSPGETQYF,NA,TRBJ2-5,TRBV5-4,NA,12
TGCGCCAGCAGCTTGTATGGGACAGACACGTACGAGCAGTACTTC,CASSLYGTDTYEQYF,TRBD1,TRBJ2-7,TRBV5-1,NA,15
TGTGCCAGCAGTTACTCGCCGACAGGGGGTTTCTTAAGGACCCAGTACTTC,CASSYSPTGGFLRTQYF,TRBD1,TRBJ2-5,TRBV6-5,NA,17
TGTGCCAGCAGTCTCCAGGGGGGATACCAAGAGACCCAGTACTTC,CASSLQGGYQETQYF,NA,TRBJ2-5,TRBV25-1,NA,15
TGTGCCAGCAGTTTAGACAGGGGTTCAGATACGCAGTATTTT,CASSLDRGSDTQYF,TRBD1,TRBJ2-3,TRBV12-3/TRBV12-4,NA,14
TGTGCCAGCAGCAGACGGACAGGGCAGGAAGATACGCAGTATTTT,CASSRRTGQEDTQYF,TRBD1,TRBJ2-3,TRBV9,NA,15
TGTGCCAGCAGCTTGGTAGGGACAGGGGGCCGGAATACGCAGTATTTT,CASSLVGTGGRNTQYF,TRBD1,TRBJ2-3,TRBV5-4,NA,16
TGCAGCGTCGAGGGATCAGAAGTCCGCTACGAGCAGTACTTC,CSVEGSEVRYEQYF,NA,TRBJ2-7,TRBV29-1,once,14
TGTGCCAGCAGCTCTGGTGGGACAGGATTCTACGAGCAGTACTTC,CASSSGGTGFYEQYF,TRBD1,TRBJ2-7,TRBV5-4,NA,15
TGCAGTGCCGAGAGTGGGACAGGGAACTCCTACGAGCAGTACTTC,CSAESGTGNSYEQYF,TRBD1,TRBJ2-7,TRBV20-1,NA,15
TGCGCCAGCAGCAATTCGCGACCCGGAAAACTGTTTTTT,CASSNSRPGKLFF,NA,TRBJ1-4,TRBV23-1,NA,13